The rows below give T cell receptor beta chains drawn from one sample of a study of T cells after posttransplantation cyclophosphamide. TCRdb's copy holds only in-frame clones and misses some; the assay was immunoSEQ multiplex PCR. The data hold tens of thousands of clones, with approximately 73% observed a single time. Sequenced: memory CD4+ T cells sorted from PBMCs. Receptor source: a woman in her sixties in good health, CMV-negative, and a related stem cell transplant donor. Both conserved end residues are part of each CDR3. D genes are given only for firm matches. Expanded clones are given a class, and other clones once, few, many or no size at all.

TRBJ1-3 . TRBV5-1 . TGCGCCAGCAGCTTGGAGCACAGGGGAAACACCATATATTTT CASSLEHRGNTIYF
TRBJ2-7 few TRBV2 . TGTGCCAGCACCTCAGGGGGGCCGGGAAGGCGCTTC CASTSGGPGRRF
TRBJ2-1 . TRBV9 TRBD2 TGTGCCAGCAGCGCGGGGGGACTAGCGGGGAACTACAATGAGCAGTTCTTC CASSAGGLAGNYNEQFF
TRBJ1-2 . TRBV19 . TGTGCCAGTAGTACCGACTATGGCTACACCTTC CASSTDYGYTF
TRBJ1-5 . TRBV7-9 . TGTGCCAGCAGCCTCGGGACAACTAATCAGCCCCAGCATTTT CASSLGTTNQPQHF
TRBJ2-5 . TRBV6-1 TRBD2 TGTGCCAGCAGCGAAGGGATAGCGGGATTTCGGGAGACCCAGTACTTC CASSEGIAGFRETQYF
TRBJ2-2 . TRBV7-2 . TGTGCCAGCAGGTTTAATTTCCCCGGGGAGCTGTTTTTT CASRFNFPGELFF
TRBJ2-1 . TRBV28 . TGTGCCAGCAGTTTTCCCCCAACTAGCCGCAATGAGCAGTTCTTC CASSFPPTSRNEQFF
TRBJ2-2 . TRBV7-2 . TGTGCCAGCAGCTTCATGGGGGGAACGAACACCGGGGAGCTGTTTTTT CASSFMGGTNTGELFF
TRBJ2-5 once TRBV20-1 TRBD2 TGCAGTGCCGGGACTAGTCAGTACTTC CSAGTSQYF
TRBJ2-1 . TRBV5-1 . TGCGCCAGCAGTCCCCCCCCATACAATGAGCAGTTCTTC CASSPPPYNEQFF
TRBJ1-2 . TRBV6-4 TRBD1 TGTGCCAGCAACATGACAGGGGGCGTCGACTTCTATGGCTACACCTTC CASNMTGGVDFYGYTF
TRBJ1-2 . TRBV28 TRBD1 TGTGCCAGCAGTTTGACAGGGGGTAGGGCGTCAGGGGGAGGCTACACCTTC CASSLTGGRASGGGYTF
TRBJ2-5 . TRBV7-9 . TGTGCCAGCAGCCCCTCCACCTCGGGGAATCAAGAGACCCAGTACTTC CASSPSTSGNQETQYF
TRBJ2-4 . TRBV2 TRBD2 TGTGCCAGCAGTGAGCGCGGGGGGCCTCTCGCCAAAAACATTCAGTACTTC CASSERGGPLAKNIQYF
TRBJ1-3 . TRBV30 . TGTGCCTGGAGTCCCAGTACCCTTCGGGACACCCTACAAGTCGCCTCTGGAAACACCATATATTTT CAWSPSTLRDTLQVASGNTIYF
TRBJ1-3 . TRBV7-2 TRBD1 TGTGCCAGCAGCTTAGTGAAGACAGGGCCTGGAAACACCATATATTTT CASSLVKTGPGNTIYF
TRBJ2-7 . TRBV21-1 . TGTGCCAGCAGGTTAGCGGGTGAGGGCCCCTACGAGCAGTACTTC CASRLAGEGPYEQYF
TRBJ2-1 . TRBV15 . TGTGCCACTGGGACTCACTACAATGAGCAGTTCTTC CATGTHYNEQFF
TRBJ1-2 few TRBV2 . TGTGCCAGCAGTGACGGGGGATATGGCTACACCTTC CASSDGGYGYTF
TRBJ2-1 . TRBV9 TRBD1 TGTGCCAGCAGCCGGGACAGGGGGCCCTCGGGTAGTGAGCAGTTCTTC CASSRDRGPSGSEQFF
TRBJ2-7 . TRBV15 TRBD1 TGTGCCACCAGCTTGGACAGGGGGGGCAACTACGAGCAGTACTTC CATSLDRGGNYEQYF
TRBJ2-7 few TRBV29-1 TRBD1 TGCAGCGTCCTTTTTCCGGGACAGCCCTACGAGCAGTACTTC CSVLFPGQPYEQYF
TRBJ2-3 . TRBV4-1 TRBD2 TGCGCCAGCAGCCAGAGGGGAGCGGGGGGGCTAGATACGCAGTATTTT CASSQRGAGGLDTQYF
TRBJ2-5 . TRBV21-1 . TGTGCCAGCAGCAAAGAGTGGCGGCGAGCGAAGACCCAGTACTTC CASSKEWRRAKTQYF
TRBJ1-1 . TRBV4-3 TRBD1 TGCGCCAGCAGCCCAAGGGGGACAGGGGGGCTCACTGAAGCTTTCTTT CASSPRGTGGLTEAFF
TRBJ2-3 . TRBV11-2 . TGTGCCAGCAGCCATAGAGCCGGAGATACGCAGTATTTT CASSHRAGDTQYF
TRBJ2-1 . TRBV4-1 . TGCGCCAGCAGACCCGACAAAGGAAAACTCTCCTACAATGAGCAGTTCTTC CASRPDKGKLSYNEQFF
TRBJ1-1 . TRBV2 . TGTGCCAGCAGCGGGGGGCCTGAAGCTTTCTTT CASSGGPEAFF
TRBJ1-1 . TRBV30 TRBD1 TGTGCCTGGGGTACAGGGGCAATGAACACTGAAGCTTTCTTT CAWGTGAMNTEAFF
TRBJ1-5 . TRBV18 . TGTGCCAGCTCTCTTCAGGAAAATCAGCCCCAGCATTTT CASSLQENQPQHF
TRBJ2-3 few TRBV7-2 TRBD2 TGTGCCAGCAGCCGGACTAGTCCCGCAGATACGCAGTATTTT CASSRTSPADTQYF
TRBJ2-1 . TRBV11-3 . TGTGCCAGCAGCTTAGATCGTGGGGGCTATGAGCAGTTCTTC CASSLDRGGYEQFF
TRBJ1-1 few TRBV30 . TGTGCCTGGAGCCGGAGCATGAACACTGAAGCTTTCTTT CAWSRSMNTEAFF
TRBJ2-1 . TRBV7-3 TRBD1 TGTGCCAGCAGCTTAGGGACAGGGGGCAATGAGCAGTTCTTC CASSLGTGGNEQFF
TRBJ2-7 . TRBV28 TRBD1 TGTGCCAGCAGTTCACCCCTAGACAGGGGGCGCCGTTTTAGGTACGAGCAGTACTTC CASSSPLDRGRRFRYEQYF
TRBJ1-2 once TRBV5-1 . TGCGCCAGCCGATTAGAGCTAAACTATGGCTACACCTTC CASRLELNYGYTF
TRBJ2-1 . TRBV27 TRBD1 TGTGCCAGCAGTCCAGGGGGACAGGGGGCTTATGAGCAGTTCTTC CASSPGGQGAYEQFF
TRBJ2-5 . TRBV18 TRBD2 TGTGCCAGCTCACCGTCATTACTTGTAGCGGGGGGCCTCTCATTTCGGGAGACCCAGTACTTC CASSPSLLVAGGLSFRETQYF
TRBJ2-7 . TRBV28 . TGTGCCAGCAGTTTGAGCAGGTACGAGCAGTACTTC CASSLSRYEQYF
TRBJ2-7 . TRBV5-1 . TGCGCCAGCAGCTGGGGGGTCTCCTACGAGCAGTACTTC CASSWGVSYEQYF
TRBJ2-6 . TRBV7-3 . TGTGCCAGCAGCTTAATAGGCAGGGCCTCTGGGGCCAACGTCCTGACTTTC CASSLIGRASGANVLTF